This entry describes one T cell receptor beta chain. The antigen is unknown. Through a sample-barcoded 5' primer and a J-beta primer mix, a second PCR was run for roughly 6 to 11 cycles. Via MiXCR, TCRdb re-called the 5' RACE reads, giving one row per CDR3 protein. The sample includes 650,000 to 1,000,000 distinct CDR3 sequences, around 50% of them seen just once. V dropped 4 bases and J dropped 7 bases, with 11 bases sitting between them. Looked up from germline, CDR1 is MDHEN and CDR2 is SYDVKM. CDR3 length: 13 amino acids. This sample was included in a study of blood T cells in healthy people across ages. Findings of the study overall: The study found more naive CD4+ cells and higher diversity in long-lived than aged donors.

The receptor was derived from a man at least 80 years old in good health. Sequenced: blood. The chain employs TRBV28 and TRBJ2-1; D is ambiguous. The CDR3 sequence is CASSSGHTNEQFF. The CDR3 DNA follows: TGTGCCAGCAGTTCCGGGCACACAAATGAGCAGTTCTTC.